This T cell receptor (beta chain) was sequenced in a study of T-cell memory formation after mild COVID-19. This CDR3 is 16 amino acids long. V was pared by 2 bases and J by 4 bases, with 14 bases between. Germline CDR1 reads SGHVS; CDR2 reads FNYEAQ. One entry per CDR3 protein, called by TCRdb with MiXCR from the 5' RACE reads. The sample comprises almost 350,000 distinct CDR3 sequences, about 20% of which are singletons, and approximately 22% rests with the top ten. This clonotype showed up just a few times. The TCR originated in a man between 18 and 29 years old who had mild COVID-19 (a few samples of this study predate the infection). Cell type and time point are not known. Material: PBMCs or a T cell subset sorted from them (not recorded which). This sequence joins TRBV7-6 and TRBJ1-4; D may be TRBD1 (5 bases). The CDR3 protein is CASSLRIREDNEKLFF. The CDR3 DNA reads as TGTGCCAGCAGCTTAAGGATCAGGGAAGATAATGAAAAACTGTTTTTT.